This T cell receptor beta chain was identified in a study of blood T cell repertoires in COVID-19. Turning to the study itself: Material from acute and convalescent COVID-19 was sourced from the United States, Italy and Spain. From T cells, B-cell-depleted T cells, or PBMCs came the material, which was cDNA or gDNA.

Seattle patients were enrolled during active infection and followed longitudinally. Original analysis: Amplified reference gene primers provided the basis for estimating nucleated cell counts. Assay: immunoSEQ multiplex PCR; the TCRdb copy retains only in-frame clones and omits some. V, J and clone size are taken as reported in that table, and D and trimming were inferred from the DNA itself. The repertoire holds roughly 210,000 clones, roughly 84% seen once, with about 10% in the top ten. This TCR came from a woman of 80 years or more with COVID-19, enrolled during active disease. The sample comprised peripheral blood.

In nucleotides, the CDR3 is TGTGCCAGCAGCCAAGATGACAGGGATGACACTGAAGCTTTCTTT. It yields the protein CASSQDDRDDTEAFF. V usage is TRBV3-1 (or the pseudogene TRBV3-2) and J usage is TRBJ1-1; 7 bases map to TRBD1. V lost 0 bases, J lost 3 bases, and 4 bases stayed unmatched. The CDR3 has 15 residues. Germline CDR1 is LGHDT and CDR2 is YNNKEL (reference sequence).